The present T cell receptor beta chain was sequenced within a study of naive and memory T cell subsets. Points on this clonotype: Its antigen is undetermined. One junction end disagrees with the germline gene, perhaps due to a read error.

The beta constant-region primer was an equimolar mix of two oligonucleotides covering TRBC1 and TRBC2. The ligated cDNA underwent four PCR rounds using SP2 and nested alpha and beta constant-region primers. The cDNA 3' end received a ligated single-stranded oligonucleotide carrying the SP2 primer and a 12-nucleotide UMI. In TCRdb, the UMI-ligation and nested PCR reads were re-called with MiXCR into one record per CDR3 protein. The sample has around 130,000 distinct CDR3 sequences; over 30% are singletons. Germline assignment: CDR1 ENHRY and CDR2 SYGVKD. The CDR3 loop spans 13 amino acids. Whole-study results and caveats: From naive to CM, EM and EMRA, diversity decreased and Gini increased. Naive and memory repertoire findings lacked a ground truth for validation.

The sequenced material came from central memory CD4+ T cells from blood. The origin of this receptor is a human donor in good health. The gene calls are TRBV10-3 and TRBJ2-3; no clear D gene. The CDR3 DNA is TGTGCCATCAGTGAGTCGGGCACAGATACGCAGTGTTTT. Translation gives CAISESGTDTQCF.